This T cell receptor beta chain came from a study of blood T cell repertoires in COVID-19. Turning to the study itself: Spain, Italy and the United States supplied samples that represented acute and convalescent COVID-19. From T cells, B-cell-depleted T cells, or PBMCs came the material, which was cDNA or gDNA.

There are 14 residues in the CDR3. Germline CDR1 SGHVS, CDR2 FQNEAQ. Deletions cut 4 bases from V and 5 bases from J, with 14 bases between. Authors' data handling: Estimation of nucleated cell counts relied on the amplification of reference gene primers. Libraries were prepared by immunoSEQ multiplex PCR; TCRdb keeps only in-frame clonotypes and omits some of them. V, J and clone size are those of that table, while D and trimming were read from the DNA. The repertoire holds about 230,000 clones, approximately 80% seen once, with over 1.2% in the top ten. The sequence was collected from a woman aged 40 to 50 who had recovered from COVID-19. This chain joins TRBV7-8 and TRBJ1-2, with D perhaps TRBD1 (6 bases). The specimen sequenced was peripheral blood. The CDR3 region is CASSSEQGLYGYTF. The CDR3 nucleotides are TGTGCCAGCAGCTCAGAACAGGGTTTATATGGCTACACCTTC.